This T cell receptor beta chain was sequenced in a study of identical twins. Points from the study as a whole: Twin sharing of out-of-frame TCR alpha was underestimated by models in monozygotic pairs. Out-of-frame alpha sequences common to twins exhibited a surplus of low generation probability.

Remarks on this clonotype: Antigen specificity is unknown.

The CDR3 runs to 15 residues. Germline lookup yields CDR1 DFQATT and CDR2 SNEGSKA (reference sequence). Losses at the gene ends were 4 bases for V and 3 bases for J; bases not matched to a gene: 9. TCRdb independently ran MiXCR on the 5' RACE reads; one entry per CDR3 protein. The data contain under 500,000 distinct CDR3 sequences, roughly an eighth of them singletons. These data also featured in a second study, about yellow fever vaccine responses in identical twins.

The genes are TRBV20-1 and TRBJ2-3; 8 bases match TRBD1. Source material: CD4+ T cells sorted from blood. This sequence was found in a woman younger than 35 in good health. CDR3 in amino acids: CSATSPTGDTDTQYF. The CDR3 DNA reads TGCAGTGCTACTTCGCCGACAGGGGATACAGATACGCAGTATTTT.